This T cell receptor (beta chain) was sequenced in a study of graft-versus-host responses after intestinal transplantation. The wider study: Isolated intestinal, liver-intestinal, or multivisceral transplants were what recipients had. The recipients all started with anti-thymocyte globulin induction and then took tacrolimus and steroids for 3 to 4 years. Notes on the study in general: In recipient marrow, GvH clones were found, and some appeared first in ileum or blood.

Turning to this clone: What it binds is not known.

CDR1 is SGHAT, CDR2 FQDESV, per germline (reference sequence). The CDR3 totals 15 residues. V lost 5 bases, J lost 5 bases, and 7 bases stayed unmatched. TCRdb's table, derived via immunoSEQ multiplex PCR, lists solely in-frame clones and lacks some. The table lists approximately 100,000 clones, 93% of them singletons. The gene calls are TRBV11-1 and TRBJ2-7, with 12 bases identical to TRBD2. The sequence was collected from a human donor who received an intestinal transplant. Specimen: unstimulated CD8+ T cells sorted from spleen or lymph node cells, collected before intestinal transplant. The chain's CDR3 is CASSQSLAGGNEQYF. DNA of the CDR3: TGTGCCAGCAGCCAGTCACTAGCGGGGGGCAACGAGCAGTACTTC.